The 15 T cell receptor beta chains below come from one sample, sequenced in a study of T cell responses to AZD1222 COVID-19 vaccine. Libraries were prepared by immunoSEQ multiplex PCR; TCRdb keeps only in-frame clonotypes and omits some of them. The table records 70,000 or so clones, around 86% of them present only once. Here the sequenced sample was peripheral blood, taken on day 0 of AZD1222 vaccination. The receptors were gathered from an adult in good health.

The J gene is TRBJ2-5, the V gene TRBV11-2; maybe TRBD2 (6 bases). Germline loops: CDR1 SGHAT, CDR2 FQNNGV. Trimming pared 1 base from V and 5 bases from J, leaving 17 bases between. The length of the CDR3 is 16 residues. CDR3 residues: CASSLGAPGGDETQYF. CDR3 DNA sequence: TGTGCCAGCAGCTTAGGAGCCCCAGGAGGGGACGAGACCCAGTACTTC.

The chain carries TRBV28 and TRBJ1-4, with D hard to call. Between the trimmed V and J ends, which lost 4 bases and 2 bases, there was a span of 11 bases. This CDR3 has 15 residues. The V gene's germline CDR1 is MDHEN and CDR2 SYDVKM. CDR3 in DNA: TGTGCCAGCAGTTCCCCCGGAGGTACTAATGAAAAACTGTTTTTT. It codes for CASSSPGGTNEKLFF.

The rearrangement uses TRBV2 and TRBJ2-1, with D possibly TRBD1 on 6 matching bases. CDR3 size: 13 residues. Trimming cost V 2 bases and J 4 bases, with 6 bases left between them. CDR1 and CDR2 from the germline V gene are SNHLY and FYNNEI. The CDR3 region has the DNA TGTGCCAGCAGTGAACAGGGGTACAATGAGCAGTTCTTC. This translates into CASSEQGYNEQFF.

Points on this clone: A much larger clone differs by one base, so this may be a read error. The sample contains more than one DNA sequence encoding this CDR3. The chain combines TRBV9 with TRBJ2-2, with 7 bases matching TRBD1. This CDR3 is built from 13 residues. The germline V gene has CDR1 SGDLS and CDR2 YYNGEE. V shed 3 bases, J shed 6 bases, and the junction held 2 bases outside the gene matches. The CDR3 spells CASSAQGAGELFF. In nucleotides, the CDR3 is TGTGCCAGCAGCGCGCAGGGGGCCGGGGAGCTGTTTTTT.

The rearrangement links TRBV7-9 to TRBJ1-2; the D gene is possibly TRBD1 (5 bases). The CDR3 covers 14 residues. Germline CDR1 SEHNR, CDR2 FQNEAQ (reference sequence). Trimming removed 5 bases from V and 4 bases from J, with 14 bases in between. The chain's CDR3 is CASSQTQGPYGYTF. The CDR3 DNA sequence: TGTGCCAGCAGCCAAACTCAGGGACCCTATGGCTACACCTTC.

The gene calls are TRBV27 and TRBJ2-5, with a weak D call TRBD2 (6 bases). Germline lookup yields CDR1 MNHEY and CDR2 SMNVEV (reference sequence). V was pared by 5 bases and J by 2 bases, with 18 bases between. The CDR3 covers 16 residues. In DNA, the CDR3 is TGTGCCAGCAGTCCAGGGCGGGGCGTATATCAAGAGACCCAGTACTTC. Translation gives CASSPGRGVYQETQYF.

The rearrangement links TRBV28 to TRBJ1-1, with 11 bases aligning to TRBD1. Germline trimming cut 5 bases from V and 4 bases from J; bases unmatched to any gene: 3. CDR1 MDHEN and CDR2 SYDVKM come from the germline V gene. The CDR3 extends over 14 amino acids. The CDR3 sequence is CASSRTGGSTEAFF. DNA for the CDR3: TGTGCCAGCAGTCGGACAGGGGGCTCCACTGAAGCTTTCTTT.

The V and J genes are TRBV28 and TRBJ2-3; D possibly matches TRBD1 or TRBD2 (6 bases each). CDR1 is MDHEN and CDR2 is SYDVKM in the germline V gene. The CDR3 consists of 21 residues. With 6 bases removed from V and 6 bases from J, the gap between germline ends came to 37 bases. The CDR3 DNA reads as TGTGCCAGCAGCATGTGGGCCTTGGACAGAAGAAATGATAGGAGGGGCGATACGCAGTATTTT. Amino acids: CASSMWALDRRNDRRGDTQYF.

The chain employs TRBV29-1 and TRBJ2-7; 9 bases are a match to TRBD1. Unmatched junction bases numbered 8, after V lost 6 bases and J lost 5 bases. This CDR3 spans 13 amino acids. CDR1 and CDR2 (germline): SQVTM, ANQGSEA. DNA for the CDR3: TGCAGCGTCCTTCTAGACAGGGGGGACGAGCAGTACTTC. It encodes CSVLLDRGDEQYF.

The chain joins TRBV7-2 to TRBJ1-3; 8 bases align to TRBD1. Trimming took 5 bases from V and 8 from J; bases not matched to a gene: 11. This CDR3 is 15 amino acids long. Per the germline V gene, CDR1 is SGHTA and CDR2 is FQGNSA. CDR3 region: CASSMYGQGGDTIYF. CDR3 bases: TGTGCCAGCAGCATGTACGGACAGGGAGGGGACACCATATATTTT.

V usage is TRBV14 and J usage is TRBJ1-6; D is unclear. Germline loops: CDR1 SGHDN, CDR2 FVKESK. The CDR3 runs to 14 residues. Trimming took off 1 base at V and 7 bases at J, with 8 bases between the two ends. The CDR3 loop is CASSQVSWNSPLHF. The CDR3, as DNA: TGTGCCAGCAGCCAAGTCTCGTGGAATTCACCCCTCCACTTT.

The rearrangement joins TRBV6-5 to TRBJ2-2, with D maybe TRBD2 (5 bases). CDR3 length: 16 amino acids. Trimming shortened V by 3 bases and J by 1 base, and 12 bases separated the two germline ends. Per the germline V gene, CDR1 is MNHEY and CDR2 is SVGAGI. The CDR3 DNA sequence: TGTGCCAGCAGTTATGTAGGGAGAGGGAACACCGGGGAGCTGTTTTTT. Translation gives CASSYVGRGNTGELFF.

CDR3 region: CSVDGREAFF. The CDR3 DNA follows: TGCAGCGTTGACGGCCGTGAAGCTTTCTTT. The chain has TRBV29-1 and TRBJ1-1, with D unclear. V was pared by 3 bases and J by 7 bases, with 6 bases between. Germline CDR1 is SQVTM and CDR2 is ANQGSEA. CDR3 length equals 10 residues.

Here the CDR3 DNA reads TGTGCCAGCAGCCAAGCTTTTTGGCAAACAGGGGCAAATGGCTACACCTTC. Translated, it gives CASSQAFWQTGANGYTF. The gene calls are TRBV4-2 and TRBJ1-2, with 7 bases aligning to TRBD1. CDR1 and CDR2 from the germline V gene are LGHNA and YNFKEQ. The V segment lost 1 base and the J segment 6 bases; nucleotides outside the gene matches: 14. The CDR3 contains 17 residues.

The CDR3 sequence is CASSVRGATDTQYF. The CDR3 DNA sequence: TGTGCCAGCAGTGTTAGGGGTGCTACAGATACGCAGTATTTT. The chain employs TRBV2 and TRBJ2-3; TRBD1 is a possible D gene (5 bases). The V and J ends lost 4 bases and 3 bases respectively, with 11 bases between them. The germline gives CDR1 SNHLY, CDR2 FYNNEI. CDR3 length: 14 residues.